The rows below give T cell receptor beta chains drawn from one sample of a study of blood T cell repertoires in COVID-19. Generated by immunoSEQ multiplex PCR, the TCRdb table keeps only in-frame clones and is missing some. The table lists 130,000 to 150,000 clones, more than 70% of them singletons. The sequencing sample was made of peripheral blood. These receptors were obtained from a woman aged 45-65 years with acute or convalescent COVID-19. Each CDR3 is given with its conserved first and last residue. Fields, in order: V gene, D gene, clone size, J gene, CDR3 DNA, CDR3 protein. A D gene is named only where the DNA matches it firmly. Size tells how often a clone was seen (once, few, many) or the class of an expanded clone, and some rows leave it out.

>TRBV14|.|.|TRBJ1-3
TGTGCCAGCAGCCGAGGAGCGACTTCTGGAAACACCATATATTTT
CASSRGATSGNTIYF
>TRBV19|TRBD1|.|TRBJ2-2
TGTGCCAGTAGTGCCGGACAGGGAATGATAACCGGGGAGCTGTTTTTT
CASSAGQGMITGELFF
>TRBV6-5|.|few|TRBJ1-1
TGTGCCAGCAGGAGAATGGACACTGAAGCTTTCTTT
CASRRMDTEAFF
>TRBV6-2/TRBV6-3|.|once|TRBJ2-2
TGTGCCAGCAGTTACCTGACGCGACTAGCCGGGGAGCTGTTTTTT
CASSYLTRLAGELFF
>TRBV27|.|.|TRBJ2-3
TGTGCCAGCTCCTTTGGGCCGCACACAGATACGCAGTATTTT
CASSFGPHTDTQYF
>TRBV11-3|.|.|TRBJ1-1
TGTGCCAGCAGCTCCCTGGGGGCGGTTGAAGCTTTCTTT
CASSSLGAVEAFF
>TRBV7-9|.|.|TRBJ1-1
TGTGCCAGCAGCTTACATTCTAGGACGGAGGCTGAAGCTTTCTTT
CASSLHSRTEAEAFF
>TRBV7-2|TRBD2|.|TRBJ2-7
TGTGCCAGCACGGTGCGGGGGAAACCCTCCTACGAGCAGTACTTC
CASTVRGKPSYEQYF
>TRBV4-2|.|.|TRBJ2-7
TGTGCCAGCAGCCAAGTGGGCCAGGGCGGCGAGCAGTACTTC
CASSQVGQGGEQYF
>TRBV9|TRBD1|.|TRBJ1-1
TGTGCCAGCAGCGTAAAACCGGGACAGGGGAGGACTGAAGCTTTCTTT
CASSVKPGQGRTEAFF
>TRBV7-2|.|once|TRBJ2-3
TGTGCCAGCAGCTTACAATTGGATACGCAGTATTTT
CASSLQLDTQYF
>TRBV7-2|TRBD2|.|TRBJ2-1
TGTGCCAGCAGGTGGAGCGGGGGGATCTACAATGAGCAGTTCTTC
CASRWSGGIYNEQFF
>TRBV6-4|.|many|TRBJ2-2
TGTGCCAGCAGTGACTCGACAAACACCGGGGAGCTGTTTTTT
CASSDSTNTGELFF
>TRBV6-5|.|.|TRBJ2-5
TGTGCCAGCAGTTACGACGGGGAGAGGTTCTACTTC
CASSYDGERFYF
>TRBV12-3/TRBV12-4|.|.|TRBJ1-4
TGTGCCAGCAGTTTGGGGGAGGTCGAAAAACTGTTTTTT
CASSLGEVEKLFF
>TRBV5-1|TRBD1|.|TRBJ2-3
TGCGCCAGCAGCGAACGGGGACAGGGGTCTGGCACAGATACGCAGTATTTT
CASSERGQGSGTDTQYF
>TRBV2|.|.|TRBJ2-7
TGTGCCAGCAAAGAGTCCTCCTACGAGCAGTACTTC
CASKESSYEQYF
>TRBV11-2|TRBD2|.|TRBJ2-7
TGTGCCAGCAGCCTACAAACCACTAGCGGGGGTTACGAGCAGTACTTC
CASSLQTTSGGYEQYF
>TRBV4-3|TRBD1|.|TRBJ2-5
TGCGCCAGCAGCCAAAATCTCCGGGACAGCCAGGGGCCCCAGTACTTC
CASSQNLRDSQGPQYF
>TRBV19|TRBD1|once|TRBJ1-6
TGTGCCAGTACTGTTCGCGGGACAGGGGGAAATTCACCCCTCCACTTT
CASTVRGTGGNSPLHF
>TRBV11-3|.|.|TRBJ2-2
TGTGCCAGCAGCTTCTCCACCGGGGAGCTGTTTTTT
CASSFSTGELFF
>TRBV12-3/TRBV12-4|.|.|TRBJ1-5
TGTGCCAGCACCAGCACAAGGGGGCCCCAGCATTTT
CASTSTRGPQHF
>TRBV11-2|.|.|TRBJ2-7
TGTGCCAGCAGCCACCCTGGGAGGCCTCGAGGTAGCTACGAGCAGTACTTC
CASSHPGRPRGSYEQYF
>TRBV3-1/TRBV3-2|TRBD1|.|TRBJ2-5
TGTGCCAGCAGCCCCGGTCAGGGGGATCAAGAGACCCAGTACTTC
CASSPGQGDQETQYF
>TRBV7-5|.|.|TRBJ1-2
TGTGCCCTACGGGACACCCCGGAAAAGTATGGCTACACCTTC
CALRDTPEKYGYTF
>TRBV29-1|.|.|TRBJ1-5
TGCAGCGTTGAAGAAGGGCAGGGAGGGACCCAGCATTTT
CSVEEGQGGTQHF
>TRBV27|TRBD2|.|TRBJ2-1
TGTGCCAGCAGTTTATCGACTAGCGGATACAATGAGCAGTTCTTC
CASSLSTSGYNEQFF
>TRBV2|TRBD1|.|TRBJ1-4
TGTGCCAGCAGTGGGACGACAGGGGTCTGGGAAAAACTGTTTTTT
CASSGTTGVWEKLFF
>TRBV5-1|TRBD1|few|TRBJ1-3
TGCGCCAGCAGCTTGGGACAGGGGGACGGAAACACCATATATTTT
CASSLGQGDGNTIYF
>TRBV9|TRBD1|.|TRBJ1-2
TGTGCCAGCAGCGCGGGACAGCGGAATGGCTACACCTTC
CASSAGQRNGYTF
>TRBV19|TRBD2|.|TRBJ2-4
TGTGCCAGTAGTATAGTGGGACTAGAGGCTCAGTACTTC
CASSIVGLEAQYF
>TRBV5-1|.|.|TRBJ1-1
TGCGCCAGCAGCTTGGGCCGGGACACCCTGAACACTGAAGCTTTCTTT
CASSLGRDTLNTEAFF
>TRBV7-2|.|.|TRBJ1-2
TGTGCCAGCAGCTTAGACTCCCAGGGCTACTATGGCTACACCTTC
CASSLDSQGYYGYTF
>TRBV28|.|.|TRBJ1-5
TGTGCCAGCAGTTTCGGGTCCCAGCATTTT
CASSFGSQHF
>TRBV28|.|few|TRBJ2-4
TGTGCCAGCAGGCCCCCCTACGTCGCCAAAAACATTCAGTACTTC
CASRPPYVAKNIQYF
>TRBV18|.|.|TRBJ2-2
TGTGCCAGCTCACCACCAGAGCAGAACACCGGGGAGCTGTTTTTT
CASSPPEQNTGELFF
>TRBV6-2/TRBV6-3|.|.|TRBJ1-5
TGTGCCAGCAGCCAGGTCATGGCCCTAGATCAGCCCCAGCATTTT
CASSQVMALDQPQHF
>TRBV5-6|.|.|TRBJ1-1
TGTGCCAGCAGCTTCGTTGGAGGTACGGACACTGAAGCTTTCTTT
CASSFVGGTDTEAFF
>TRBV5-6|TRBD1|.|TRBJ1-5
TGTGCCAGCAGCACGGACAGGGGAGAGCAGCCCCAGCATTTT
CASSTDRGEQPQHF
>TRBV6-6|TRBD2|.|TRBJ2-3
TGTGCCAGCAGTTTGCTAGCGGGCATTAGCACAGATACGCAGTATTTT
CASSLLAGISTDTQYF
>TRBV9|TRBD1|.|TRBJ1-2
TGTGCCAGCAGCCTGACAGGGAGAGATGGCTACACCTTC
CASSLTGRDGYTF
>TRBV9|TRBD1|.|TRBJ1-6
TGTGCCAGCAGCGCTCGGGACAGAAATTCACCCCTCCACTTT
CASSARDRNSPLHF
>TRBV15|TRBD1|.|TRBJ1-2
TGTGCCACCAGCAGAGAGGGACAGGGTGGTCCCTATGGCTACACCTTC
CATSREGQGGPYGYTF
>TRBV28|TRBD2|.|TRBJ2-5
TGTGCCAGCAGGCCAGCGGGGGGTTTACAAGAGACCCAGTACTTC
CASRPAGGLQETQYF
>TRBV28|TRBD2|.|TRBJ2-3
TGTGCCAGCAGTCTTCTAGCGGGTGCCATTGTGACCACAGATACGCAGTATTTT
CASSLLAGAIVTTDTQYF
>TRBV7-2|.|few|TRBJ1-2
TGTGCCAGCAGCCCGCGGGAGGGGGGTGGCTACACCTTC
CASSPREGGGYTF
>TRBV6-1|.|.|TRBJ1-1
TGTGCCAGCAGTGAAGGTCCGGCGGGTTCGAACACTGAAGCTTTCTTT
CASSEGPAGSNTEAFF
>TRBV7-2|.|.|TRBJ2-7
TGTGCCAGCAGCTTAGTCACTTCATCCTACGAGCAGTACTTC
CASSLVTSSYEQYF
>TRBV19|.|.|TRBJ1-2
TGTGCCAGTAGTATCACAGGGATTGTTGGCTACACCTTC
CASSITGIVGYTF
>TRBV18|TRBD1|.|TRBJ2-7
TGTGCCAGCTCACCGCCGGGACAGACCTCCTCCTACGAGCAGTACTTC
CASSPPGQTSSYEQYF
>TRBV18|.|.|TRBJ1-1
TGTGCCAGCTCTCCAACTGAAAACACTGAAGCTTTCTTT
CASSPTENTEAFF
>TRBV6-6|.|.|TRBJ1-5
TGTGCCAGCAGTCCCGAACAGGGTCGGGCTCAGCCCCAGCATTTT
CASSPEQGRAQPQHF
>TRBV4-3|TRBD1|.|TRBJ1-1
TGCGCCAGCAGCCAGAAGCCACCCGGGACAGCTGGTCGCACTGAAGCTTTCTTT
CASSQKPPGTAGRTEAFF